This entry features one T cell receptor (beta chain) sequence. Its antigen is undetermined. These data come from a study of T cells in localized non-small cell lung cancer. Produced via immunoSEQ multiplex PCR; TCRdb's table is partial and in-frame only. Of about 52,000 clones in the sample, more than 75% were seen once. Overall study results and limits: Longer overall survival was linked to higher blood T cell density.

The source is a female donor with stage II lung adenocarcinoma. The sample here was PBMCs, taken before any cancer treatment.

The CDR3 DNA reads as TGTGCCAGCTCACTAAGCTTTACCGACTCCGGTGAAGCTTTCTTT. Amino acids: CASSLSFTDSGEAFF. This sequence joins TRBV18 and TRBJ1-1; no definite D call. Germline lookup yields CDR1 KGHSH and CDR2 LQKENI. The ends were cut back, 4 bases at V and 7 bases at J, with 19 bases in the middle. This CDR3 has 15 residues.